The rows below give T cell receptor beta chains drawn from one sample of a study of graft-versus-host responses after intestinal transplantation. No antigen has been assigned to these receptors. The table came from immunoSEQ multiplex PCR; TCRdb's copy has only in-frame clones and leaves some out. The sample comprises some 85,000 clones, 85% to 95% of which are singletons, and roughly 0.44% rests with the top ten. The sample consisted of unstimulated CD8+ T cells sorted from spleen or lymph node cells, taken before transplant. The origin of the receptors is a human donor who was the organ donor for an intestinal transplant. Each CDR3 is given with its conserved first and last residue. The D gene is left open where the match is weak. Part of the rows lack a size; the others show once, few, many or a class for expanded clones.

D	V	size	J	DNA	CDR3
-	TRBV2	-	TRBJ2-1	TGTGCCAGCAGTTATATACAGGGCAGCAACAATGAGCAGTTCTTC	CASSYIQGSNNEQFF
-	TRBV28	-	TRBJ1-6	TGTGCCAGCAGTCTAAATTCACCCCTCCACTTT	CASSLNSPLHF
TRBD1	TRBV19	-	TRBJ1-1	TGTGCCAGTAGTATAGATAGGGGGCACTCCGCGACAGGGCAGAACACTGAAGCTTTCTTT	CASSIDRGHSATGQNTEAFF
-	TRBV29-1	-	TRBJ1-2	TGCAGCGTTGAAGACATCCGACAAACAAACTATGGCTACACCTTC	CSVEDIRQTNYGYTF
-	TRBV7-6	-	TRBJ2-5	TGTGCCAGCAGCCCACAATCAGGGCGGCGGTTTGGTGGGCAGACCCAGTACTTC	CASSPQSGRRFGGQTQYF
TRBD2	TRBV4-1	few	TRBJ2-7	TGCGCCAGCAGCGTCCGGACTAGCGGGGGAAGCTACGAGCAGTACTTC	CASSVRTSGGSYEQYF
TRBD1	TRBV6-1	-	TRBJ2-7	TGTGCCAGCAGTTTGAGTTGGGACAGGGTAACCGAGCAGTACTTC	CASSLSWDRVTEQYF
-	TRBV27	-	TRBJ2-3	TGTGCCAGCAGTTTATCGGCTAGTGTGGATACGCAGTATTTT	CASSLSASVDTQYF
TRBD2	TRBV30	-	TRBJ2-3	TGTGCCGGGACCGGGACTAGCGGGGAATCAGATACGCAGTATTTT	CAGTGTSGESDTQYF
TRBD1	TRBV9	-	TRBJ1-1	TGTGCCAGCAGCCCGACAGGGGCGCCTGAAGCTTTCTTT	CASSPTGAPEAFF
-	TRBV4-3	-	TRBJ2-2	TGCGCCAGCAGCCAATACATATTAGGGGAGCTGTTTTTT	CASSQYILGELFF
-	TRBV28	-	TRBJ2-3	TGTGCCAGCAGTTTACCAGCAGATACGCAGTATTTT	CASSLPADTQYF
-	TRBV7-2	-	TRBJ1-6	TGTGCCAGCAGCTTAGATGCCAGAAGCTCCTATAATTCACCCCTCCACTTT	CASSLDARSSYNSPLHF
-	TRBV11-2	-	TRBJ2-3	TGTGCCAGCAGCTACAATTCGGATACGCAGTATTTT	CASSYNSDTQYF
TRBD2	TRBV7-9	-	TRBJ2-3	TGTGCCAGCAGCTTAGGACTAGCGGTAGATACGCAGTATTTT	CASSLGLAVDTQYF
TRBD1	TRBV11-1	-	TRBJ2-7	TGTGCCAGCAGCTTAGGGGACAGGGGGCCCTACGAGCAGTACTTC	CASSLGDRGPYEQYF
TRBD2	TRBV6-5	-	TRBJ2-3	TGTGCCAGCAGTTCGCTAGCGGGGGGTAACACAGATACGCAGTATTTT	CASSSLAGGNTDTQYF
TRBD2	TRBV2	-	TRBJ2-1	TGTGCCAGCAGTTTAGCGGGGGGGCTTTCCTACAATGAGCAGTTCTTC	CASSLAGGLSYNEQFF
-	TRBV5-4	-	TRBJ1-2	TGTGCCAGCAGCCCGGGGGGGTCATATGGCTACACCTTC	CASSPGGSYGYTF
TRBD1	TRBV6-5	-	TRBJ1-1	TGTGCCAGCAGTTGGACAGGGGAAGCTTTCTTT	CASSWTGEAFF
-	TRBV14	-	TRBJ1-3	TGTGCCAGCAGCCTAGTGGCGGGGGTCTCTGGAAACACCATATATTTT	CASSLVAGVSGNTIYF
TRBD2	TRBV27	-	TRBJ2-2	TGTGCCAGCAGTTTGACTAGCGGGGGGGCCCGGTACACCGGGGAGCTGTTTTTT	CASSLTSGGARYTGELFF
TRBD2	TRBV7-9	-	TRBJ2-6	TGTGCCAGCAGCCCGCCCTACGGGACTAGCGGGGGTGGGGCCAACGTCCTGACTTTC	CASSPPYGTSGGGANVLTF
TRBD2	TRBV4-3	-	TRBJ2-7	TGCGCCAGCAGCCAAGAAGGTGCGGGGGGGTACCCCTACGAGCAGTACTTC	CASSQEGAGGYPYEQYF
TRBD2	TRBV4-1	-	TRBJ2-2	TGCGCCAGCAGCTATCTAGCGGTAACGAACACCGGGGAGCTGTTTTTT	CASSYLAVTNTGELFF
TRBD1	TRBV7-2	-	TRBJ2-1	TGTGCCAGCAGCTCAAAGCCCGGGACAGCCTACGACAATGAGCAGTTCTTC	CASSSKPGTAYDNEQFF
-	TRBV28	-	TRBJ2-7	TGTGCCAGCAGTGTATGGACAACCTACGAGCAGTACTTC	CASSVWTTYEQYF
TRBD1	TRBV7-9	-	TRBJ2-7	TGTGCCAGCAGCTTAGGAGGGGGCGGCTACGAGCAGTACTTC	CASSLGGGGYEQYF
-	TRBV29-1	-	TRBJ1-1	TGCAGCGGGGAGACAGGACTGAACACTGAAGCTTTCTTT	CSGETGLNTEAFF
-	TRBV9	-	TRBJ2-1	TGTGCCAGCAGCCCAAAGGGTGGAGGGACCTACAATGAGCAGTTCTTC	CASSPKGGGTYNEQFF
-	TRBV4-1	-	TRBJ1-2	TGCGCCAGCAGCCAAGGAGGTGAGGACAAAACTTATGGCTACACCTTC	CASSQGGEDKTYGYTF
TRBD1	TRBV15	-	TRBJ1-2	TGTGCCACCAGCAGAGGACAGGGAGCTAACTATGGCTACACCTTC	CATSRGQGANYGYTF
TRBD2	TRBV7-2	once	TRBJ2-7	TGTGCCAGCAGCCCATCAGCGGGATCCTACGAGCAGTACTTC	CASSPSAGSYEQYF
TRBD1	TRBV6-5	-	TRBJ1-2	TGTGTCAGCAGTGAACAGGGGGGGAATGGCTACACCTTC	CVSSEQGGNGYTF
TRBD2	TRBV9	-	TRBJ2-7	TGTGCCAGCAGCATTAGCGGGGGGGCCTACGAGCAGTACTTC	CASSISGGAYEQYF
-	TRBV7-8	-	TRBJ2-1	TGTGCCAGCAGCCAAGGGAGGTCGGTGGGCAATGAGCAGTTCTTC	CASSQGRSVGNEQFF